This T cell receptor (beta chain) was observed in a study of T-cell memory formation after mild COVID-19. Study summary: Clustering of TCRs was largely donor specific.

Study-wide results and caveats: Contracting clones localized mainly to CM and EM when CD4+ and mainly to EMRA when CD8+.

The germline V gene has CDR1 SGHVS and CDR2 FQNEAQ. This CDR3 region has 14 residues. Trimming shortened V by 5 bases and J by 4 bases, and 14 bases separated the two germline ends. 5'RACE with constant-segment primers built TCRalpha and TCRbeta cDNA libraries with UMIs. TCRdb re-called the 5' RACE reads through MiXCR, storing one row per CDR3 protein. In the table there are about 400,000 distinct CDR3 sequences, about a sixth of which are singletons. This clonotype has only a few counts. What it binds is unknown. The sample taken for sequencing was PBMCs or a T cell subset sorted from them (not recorded which). The TCR comes from a man aged 18 to 30 who had mild COVID-19 (a few samples of this study predate the infection). Cell type and time point are not known. This rearrangement joins TRBV7-8 to TRBJ2-5, with D possibly called TRBD1 or TRBD2 (5 bases each). The CDR3 loop reads CASSPQGVLETQYF. The CDR3 region has the DNA TGTGCCAGCAGCCCCCAGGGAGTTCTAGAGACCCAGTACTTC.